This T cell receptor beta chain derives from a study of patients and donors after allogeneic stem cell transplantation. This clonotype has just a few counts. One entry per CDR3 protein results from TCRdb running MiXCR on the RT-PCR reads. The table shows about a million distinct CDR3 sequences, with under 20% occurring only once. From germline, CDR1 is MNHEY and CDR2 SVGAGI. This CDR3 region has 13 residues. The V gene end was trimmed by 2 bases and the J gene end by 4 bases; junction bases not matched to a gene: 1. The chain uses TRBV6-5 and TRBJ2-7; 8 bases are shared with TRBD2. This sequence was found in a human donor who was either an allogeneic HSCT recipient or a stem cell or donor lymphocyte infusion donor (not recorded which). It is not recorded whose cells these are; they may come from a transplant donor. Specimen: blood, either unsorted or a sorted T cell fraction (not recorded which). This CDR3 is CASSYTSGYEQYF. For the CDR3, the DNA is TGTGCCAGCAGTTACACTAGCGGATACGAGCAGTACTTC.